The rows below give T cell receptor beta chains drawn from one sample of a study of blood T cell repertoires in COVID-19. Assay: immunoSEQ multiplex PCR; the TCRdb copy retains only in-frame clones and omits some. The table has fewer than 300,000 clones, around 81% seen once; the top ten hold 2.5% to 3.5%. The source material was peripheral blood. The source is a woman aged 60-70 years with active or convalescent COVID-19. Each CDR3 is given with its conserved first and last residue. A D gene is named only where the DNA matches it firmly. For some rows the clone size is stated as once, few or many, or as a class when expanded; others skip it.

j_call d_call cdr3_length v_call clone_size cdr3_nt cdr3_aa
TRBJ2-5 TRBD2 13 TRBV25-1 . TGTGCCAGGGAAGGGACTAGCGGCGAGACCCTGTACTTC CAREGTSGETLYF
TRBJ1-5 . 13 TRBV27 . TGTGCCAGCAGTTTTTCCGGCAATCAGCCCCAGCATTTT CASSFSGNQPQHF
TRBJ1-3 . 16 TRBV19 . TGTGCCAGTAGTATCCTATCGACAGGCTCTGGAAACACCATATATTTT CASSILSTGSGNTIYF
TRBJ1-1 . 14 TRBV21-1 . TGTGCCAGACCGATAGAATTGGGGACAGGGGAAGCTTTCTTT CARPIELGTGEAFF
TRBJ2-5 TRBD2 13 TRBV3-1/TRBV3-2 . TGTGCCAGCGCGGGGGGCCTTCAAGAGACCCAGTACTTC CASAGGLQETQYF
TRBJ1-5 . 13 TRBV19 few TGTGCCAGTAGTACTCAGACAGGACAGCCCCAGCATTTT CASSTQTGQPQHF
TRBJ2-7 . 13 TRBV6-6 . TGTGCCAGCACACCAGGGAACTCCTACGAGCAGTACTTC CASTPGNSYEQYF
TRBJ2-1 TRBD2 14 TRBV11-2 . TGTGCCAGCAGCCGCCCCGCATCGGGGGGTGAGCAGTTCTTC CASSRPASGGEQFF
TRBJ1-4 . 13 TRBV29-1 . TGCAGCGTTGCCCGGGGGGCTGGGGAAAAACTGTTTTTT CSVARGAGEKLFF
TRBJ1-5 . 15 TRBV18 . TGTGCCAGCTCACCCCCGGGAGGGAGGAACCAGCCCCAGCATTTT CASSPPGGRNQPQHF
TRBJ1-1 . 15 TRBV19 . TGTGCCAGTAGGTTTAGGAGGGGTAGAGACACTGAAGCTTTCTTT CASRFRRGRDTEAFF
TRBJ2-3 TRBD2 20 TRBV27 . TGTGCCAGCACCCTTAGCGGGGGCCCCAACCTCGCCACCTACACAGATACGCAGTATTTT CASTLSGGPNLATYTDTQYF
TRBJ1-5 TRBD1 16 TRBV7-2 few TGTGCCAGCAGCTTAAACCTGGGAACAGGGGGCGCGCCCCAGCATTTT CASSLNLGTGGAPQHF
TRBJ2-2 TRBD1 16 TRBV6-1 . TGTGCCAGCAGTGAATTTCCGGACAGGGTCGCCGGGGAGCTGTTTTTT CASSEFPDRVAGELFF
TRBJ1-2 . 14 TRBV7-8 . TGTGCCAGCAGCTTGCCAGAGGCCCCCTATGGCTACACCTTC CASSLPEAPYGYTF
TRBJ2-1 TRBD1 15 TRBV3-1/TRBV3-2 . TGTGCCAGCAGCCGTCGGACAGGGGGGGAATATGAGCAGTTCTTC CASSRRTGGEYEQFF
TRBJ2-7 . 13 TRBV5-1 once TGCGCCAGCAGCTACCCGGGGGTGGCCGAGCAGTACTTC CASSYPGVAEQYF
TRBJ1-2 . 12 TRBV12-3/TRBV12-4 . TGTGCCAGCAGTCCCGGACACTCTGGCTACACCTTC CASSPGHSGYTF
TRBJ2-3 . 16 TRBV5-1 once TGCGCCAGCAGCTTGGGCGGGGGCCCCGACACAGATACGCAGTATTTT CASSLGGGPDTDTQYF
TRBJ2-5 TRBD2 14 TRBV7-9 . TGTGCCAGCAGCCCGACTAGCGGCCAAGAGACCCAGTACTTC CASSPTSGQETQYF
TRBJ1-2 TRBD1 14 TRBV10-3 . TGTGCCATCAGTGAGACAGGGGTGGGCTATGGCTACACCTTC CAISETGVGYGYTF
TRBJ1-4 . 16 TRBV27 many TGTGCCAGCAGGGACAGCCCTTATGCAACTAATGAAAAACTGTTTTTT CASRDSPYATNEKLFF
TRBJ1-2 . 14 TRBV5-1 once TGCGCCAGCAGGGTGGACACGTTGGGCATAGGCTACACCTTC CASRVDTLGIGYTF
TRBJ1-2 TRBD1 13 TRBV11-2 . TGTGCCAGCAGTTGGGGACAGAGACATGGCTACACCTTC CASSWGQRHGYTF
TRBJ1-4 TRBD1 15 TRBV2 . TGTGCCAGCAGTGAAATCCAGGGGGCTAATGAAAAACTGTTTTTT CASSEIQGANEKLFF
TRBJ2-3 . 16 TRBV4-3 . TGCGCCAGCAGCCAAGGTCCCTCCAGAAGCACAGATACGCAGTATTTT CASSQGPSRSTDTQYF
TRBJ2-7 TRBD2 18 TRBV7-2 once TGTGCCAGCAGCCCCCGACTAGCGGGGGGTCTCCCCCTCTACGAGCAGTACTTC CASSPRLAGGLPLYEQYF
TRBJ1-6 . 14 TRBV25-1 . TGTGCCAGCAGAGAAACAGGGTTTAATTCACCCCTCCACTTT CASRETGFNSPLHF
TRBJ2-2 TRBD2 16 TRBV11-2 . TGTGCCAGCAGCTTTCGGGGCGCGGGGGACACCGGGGAGCTGTTTTTT CASSFRGAGDTGELFF
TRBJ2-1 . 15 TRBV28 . TGTGCCAGCAGTATCGGGGGACTCTCCTACAATGAGCAGTTCTTC CASSIGGLSYNEQFF
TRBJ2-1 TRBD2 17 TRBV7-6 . TGTGCCAGCAGCTTAGGTACTAGCGGGGCCCCCTACAATGAGCAGTTCTTC CASSLGTSGAPYNEQFF
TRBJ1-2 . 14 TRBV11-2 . TGTGCCAGCAGCTTAGACAGGCTGGACTATGGCTACACCTTC CASSLDRLDYGYTF
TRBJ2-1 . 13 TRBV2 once TGTGCCAGCAGTGGCAGGGTGGATAATGAGCAGTTCTTC CASSGRVDNEQFF
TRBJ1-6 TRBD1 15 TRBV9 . TGTGCCAGCAGCATCTGGACAGGGACACCCTCACCCCTCCACTTT CASSIWTGTPSPLHF
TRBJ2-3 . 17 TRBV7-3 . TGTGCCAGCAGCTTAACGGTGGCAGGAACTCACACAGATACGCAGTATTTT CASSLTVAGTHTDTQYF
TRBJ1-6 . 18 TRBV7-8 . TGTGCCAGCAGCTTATCTGTGCAGACAGCCGGCTATAATTCACCCCTCCACTTT CASSLSVQTAGYNSPLHF
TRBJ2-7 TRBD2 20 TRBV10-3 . TGTGCCATCAGTGAGTCGGGCGGGACTAGCGGGGGGGCGACCCACTACGAGCAGTACTTC CAISESGGTSGGATHYEQYF